Each of the 23 T cell receptor beta chains below was sequenced from the same sample in a study of Tregs in tolerant kidney transplant recipients. Libraries were prepared by immunoSEQ multiplex PCR; TCRdb keeps only in-frame clonotypes and omits some of them. The sample yields about 48,000 clones, of which the top ten take up around 0.8%. This specimen consisted of CD4+ T cells from blood, obtained before the transplant. The receptor set was obtained from a human donor who received a combined kidney and bone marrow transplant.

As concerns this clone: The read ends 3 residues shy of where the CDR3 ends; the end is completed using the germline J gene. The gene calls are TRBV19 and TRBJ1-2; TRBD1 is a possible D gene (5 bases). V lost 4 bases and J lost 3, with 15 bases in between. The germline gives CDR1 LNHDA, CDR2 SQIVND (reference sequence). The CDR3 is 15 amino acids. CDR3: CASSTQGGGDYGYTF. The part of the CDR3 DNA that was read is TGTGCCAGTAGTACCCAGGGAGGAGGAGACTATGGC.

On this clone: Coverage ceases 3 residues before the CDR3 finishes, and the germline J gene fills in the end. The gene calls are TRBV7-9 and TRBJ1-3; tentative D call: TRBD1 (5 bases). Trimming pared 5 bases from V and 9 bases from J, leaving 11 bases between. The germline V gene has CDR1 SEHNR and CDR2 FQNEAQ (reference sequence). This CDR3 spans 12 amino acids. CDR3 DNA (partial): TGTGCCAGCAGCCCAAACGGGGGCACC. It translates to CASSPNGGT. The CDR3 in full is CASSPNGGTIYF.

As concerns this clone: The read ends 3 residues before the CDR3 terminus; that terminus is restored from the germline J gene. V gene TRBV30 combines with J gene TRBJ1-6, with TRBD1 as a possible D gene (6 bases). CDR1 and CDR2 from the germline V gene are GTSNPN and SVGIG (reference sequence). This CDR3 is 14 amino acids long. V was shortened by 5 bases and J by 10 bases, with 18 bases between the two germline ends. The CDR3 DNA, read in part, is TGTGCCTGGGGGGCGAACATCCAGGGGTCACCC. Encoded protein: CAWGANIQGSP. The whole CDR3 sequence is CAWGANIQGSPLHF.

As regards this clone: The read finishes 3 residues shy of the CDR3 end, and the germline J gene is used to complete it. The V and J genes are TRBV19 and TRBJ2-7, with 10 bases fitting TRBD2. The V and J ends lost 4 bases and 1 base, in that order; junction bases with no gene match: 16. Germline V gene sequence: CDR1 LNHDA, CDR2 SQIVND (reference sequence). The CDR3 sequence is 19 residues long. The CDR3 region is CASSSRGLAAATGSYEQYF. The DNA read from the CDR3 is TGTGCCAGTAGTAGCCGCGGACTAGCGGCGGCAACGGGATCCTACGAG.

A remark on this clone: The CDR3 is cut off 3 residues early in the read; its end comes from the germline J gene. The chain combines TRBV19 with TRBJ2-3, with 13 bases aligning to TRBD2. Germline V gene sequence: CDR1 LNHDA, CDR2 SQIVND (reference sequence). The V and J ends lost 5 bases and 2 bases, in that order; junction bases with no gene match: 7. The length of the CDR3 is 17 residues. CDR3 amino acids: CASSPGTSGIYTDTQYF. The CDR3 DNA, read in part, is TGTGCCAGTAGTCCCGGGACTAGCGGGATATACACAGATACG.

Remarks on this clone: The CDR3 end lies 3 residues beyond the end of the read and is filled in from the germline J gene. The chain has TRBV29-1 and TRBJ2-4; 11 bases are a match to TRBD2. The CDR3 has 17 amino acids. Germline CDR1 and CDR2: SQVTM and ANQGSEA. V lost 6 bases to trimming and J lost 0 bases; unmatched junction nucleotides: 10. The CDR3 bases that were read are TGCAGCGTCGGGACTAGCGGAGGGGGACTAGCCAAAAACATT. Translating it yields CSVGTSGGGLAKNI. The full CDR3 is CSVGTSGGGLAKNIQYF. The full variable domain, completed using reference TRBV29-1 and TRBJ2-4, is SAVISQKPSRDICQRGTSLTIQCQVDSQVTMMFWYRQQPGQSLTLIATANQGSEATYESGFVIDKFPISRPNLTFSTLTVSNMSPEDSSIYLCSVGTSGGGLAKNIQYFGAGTRLSVL.

Note on this clone: From the germline J gene comes the end of the CDR3, since the read stops 3 residues before it. V is TRBV18 and J is TRBJ2-5, with 7 bases aligning to TRBD1. The CDR3 length is 15 residues. Germline CDR1 is KGHSH and CDR2 is LQKENI. J was trimmed by 5 bases and V by 0 bases; bases with no gene match: 6. The sequenced CDR3 bases are TGTGCCAGCTCACCACCAGGGGGCCCCTCCGAGACC. This translates into CASSPPGGPSET. The entire CDR3 protein is CASSPPGGPSETQYF.

Of note for this clone: From the germline J gene comes the end of the CDR3, since the read stops 3 residues before it. The rearrangement uses TRBV20-1 and TRBJ2-1; 12 nucleotides agree with TRBD2. The CDR3 runs 19 residues. The V segment lost 0 bases and the J segment 9 bases; nucleotides outside the gene matches: 18. Germline V gives CDR1 DFQATT, CDR2 SNEGSKA (reference sequence). The CDR3 is CSAREFTWTSGTFLAEQFF. The CDR3 DNA, read in part, is TGCAGTGCTAGAGAGTTTACATGGACTAGCGGGACTTTCTTAGCTGAG.

To note about this clone: The missing CDR3 end, 3 residues past where the read stops, is filled in from the germline J gene. This rearrangement joins TRBV19 to TRBJ2-1; 8 bases align to TRBD2. Germline V lookup: CDR1 LNHDA, CDR2 SQIVND (reference sequence). The CDR3 length is 17 residues. The junction had 11 bases not matched to a gene; V was cut back by 5 bases and J by 2 bases. CDR3 protein: CASSGGSGSSPYNEQFF. The covered CDR3 bases are TGTGCCAGTAGTGGAGGGAGCGGGAGTTCTCCCTACAATGAG.

In the case of this clone: Coverage ceases 3 residues before the CDR3 finishes, and the germline J gene fills in the end. The chain is built from TRBV19 and TRBJ1-5, with 8 positions matching TRBD1. Germline V gives CDR1 LNHDA, CDR2 SQIVND (reference sequence). The CDR3 has 17 amino acids. The V gene end was trimmed by 5 bases and the J gene end by 5 bases; junction bases not matched to a gene: 14. The covered CDR3 bases are TGTGCCAGTAGTGTAGGACAGGGTAGAGTCATTTATCAGCCC. The encoded protein is CASSVGQGRVIYQP. The full CDR3 is CASSVGQGRVIYQPQHF.

Remarks on this clone: With the read ending 3 residues before the CDR3 end, the germline J gene is used to fill in that end. The V gene is TRBV20-1, the J gene TRBJ2-7; 13 nucleotides align to TRBD2. The J segment lost 5 bases and the V segment lost 6 bases, leaving 7 bases of the junction unmatched. The germline V gene encodes CDR1 DFQATT and CDR2 SNEGSKA (reference sequence). The CDR3 is 14 residues long. CDR3 DNA, as far as it was read: TGCAGTGCCACTAGCGGGAGGGCCTTGGACGAG. This gives the protein CSATSGRALDE. The whole CDR3 sequence reads CSATSGRALDEQYF.

With respect to this clone: Read data end 3 residues before the CDR3 end; the end is taken from the germline J gene. The chain couples TRBV6-2 or TRBV6-3 to TRBJ2-7; TRBD2 agrees at 7 bases. Germline CDR1 reads MNHEY; CDR2 reads SVGEGT. The ends lost 1 base at V and 1 base at J; junction bases unmatched: 10. The CDR3 has 17 amino acids. The CDR3 reads CASSYLTLGLVSYEQYF. The sequenced CDR3 bases are TGTGCCAGCAGTTACTTAACCCTTGGACTAGTATCCTACGAG.

On this clone: The read terminates 3 residues ahead of where the CDR3 ends, so the germline J gene completes it. The rearrangement links TRBV6-1 to TRBJ1-1; 7 nucleotides agree with TRBD1. The germline gives CDR1 MNHNS, CDR2 SASEGT. The CDR3 loop spans 14 amino acids. CDR3 amino acids: CASSEQGQSRAAFF. The covered CDR3 bases are TGTGCCAGCAGTGAACAGGGACAGAGCCGTGCT.

On this clone itself: The read terminates 3 residues before the CDR3 end, so the remaining end is supplied by the germline J gene. The chain combines TRBV12-3 or TRBV12-4 with TRBJ1-5; D uncertain. Between the trimmed V and J ends, which lost 3 bases and 5 bases, there was a span of 11 bases. The CDR3 totals 14 residues. Incomplete CDR3 DNA: TGTGCCAGCAGTTTCGAGGGTCCCCATCAGCCC. This gives the protein CASSFEGPHQP. The entire CDR3 protein reads CASSFEGPHQPQHF.

With regard to this clone: The read finishes 3 residues shy of the CDR3 end, and the germline J gene is used to complete it. The chain employs TRBV11-2 and TRBJ1-4; a weak D match, TRBD1 (5 bases). CDR1 and CDR2 from the germline V gene are SGHAT and FQNNGV. CDR3 length: 15 residues. V was shortened by 2 bases and J by 5 bases, with 12 bases between the two germline ends. CDR3 DNA, as far as it was read: TGTGCCAGCAGCTTATCTGGGACTCAGAATGAAAAA. Protein product: CASSLSGTQNEK. The CDR3 as a whole reads CASSLSGTQNEKLFF.

Regarding this clone: The read halts 3 residues ahead of the CDR3 end, with the missing end drawn from the germline J gene. The chain uses TRBV7-3 and TRBJ2-3, with 8 positions matching TRBD2. V lost 5 bases to trimming and J lost 4 bases; unmatched junction nucleotides: 14. Germline CDR1 reads SGHTA; CDR2 reads FQGTGA. The CDR3 runs to 17 residues. This CDR3 reads CASSELGGRYNADTQYF. Partial CDR3 DNA: TGTGCCAGCAGCGAGCTGGGCGGGAGGTACAACGCAGATACG.

Remarks on this clone: From the germline J gene comes the end of the CDR3, since the read stops 3 residues before it. The gene calls are TRBV6-4 and TRBJ2-1, with TRBD1 matching 10 bases. Germline CDR1 and CDR2: MRHNA and SNTAGT. The CDR3 sequence is 12 residues long. Trimming at V came to 9 bases and at J to 6 bases, leaving 2 bases not matched to a gene. The sequenced CDR3 bases are TGTGCCAGTGGACAGGGGGGCAATGAG. It codes for CASGQGGNE. The full CDR3 protein reads CASGQGGNEQFF.

Comments on this clone: Read coverage stops 3 residues before the CDR3 terminus; the germline J gene supplies the remainder. This chain links TRBV30 with TRBJ2-7; D ambiguous. The V end lost 0 bases, the J end lost 0 bases, and 9 bases lay between the germline ends. The CDR3 extends over 14 amino acids. Germline V gene data show CDR1 as GTSNPN and CDR2 as SVGIG (reference sequence). CDR3 sequence: CAWSVGPSSYEQYF. The CDR3 DNA, read in part, is TGTGCCTGGAGTGTGGGCCCGAGCTCCTACGAG.

About this clone: Coverage ceases 3 residues before the CDR3 finishes, and the germline J gene fills in the end. This chain joins TRBV7-3 and TRBJ2-7; TRBD2 aligns across 11 bases. CDR3 length equals 17 residues. The germline gives CDR1 SGHTA, CDR2 FQGTGA. V dropped 2 bases and J dropped 2; count of bases not matched to a gene: 8. The CDR3 sequence: CASSLRKGTSGPYEQYF. The sequenced CDR3 bases are TGTGCCAGCAGCTTACGAAAGGGGACTAGCGGCCCCTACGAG.

Comment on this clone: From the germline J gene comes the end of the CDR3, since the read stops 3 residues before it. The rearrangement joins TRBV5-6 to TRBJ2-1, with 8 bases identical to TRBD2. The V gene's germline CDR1 is SGHDT and CDR2 YYEEEE. V gave up 0 bases and J gave up 9 bases; unmatched junction bases: 5. The CDR3 length is 14 residues. CDR3 amino acids: CASSLDPGGGEQFF. The part of the CDR3 DNA that was read is TGTGCCAGCAGCTTGGATCCCGGGGGGGGTGAG.

As to this clone: The read ends 3 residues early relative to the CDR3; the germline J gene fills the gap. The gene calls are TRBV11-1 and TRBJ1-2; TRBD1 matches 7 bases. The CDR3 is 13 residues long. With V trimmed by 5 bases and J by 2 bases, 2 bases remained unmatched. Per germline, CDR1 SGHAT and CDR2 FQDESV (reference sequence). The chain's CDR3 is CASSQGQNYGYTF. CDR3 DNA, as far as it was read: TGTGCCAGCAGCCAGGGACAGAACTATGGC.

Remarks on this clone: The read comes to an end 3 residues before the CDR3 does, leaving the germline J gene to fill in the end. The gene calls are TRBV30 and TRBJ2-1, with 11 nucleotides matching TRBD2. Trimming at V came to 2 bases and at J to 5 bases, leaving 11 bases not matched to a gene. Germline CDR1 is GTSNPN and CDR2 is SVGIG (reference sequence). This CDR3 is 17 amino acids long. The sequenced CDR3 bases are TGTGCCTGGAGTTCTTACCCTGGGACTAGCGGAGACAATGAG. This gives the protein CAWSSYPGTSGDNE. The entire CDR3 sequence reads CAWSSYPGTSGDNEQFF.

As to this clone: The read gets to within 3 residues of the CDR3 end, and the germline J gene fills in the rest. This chain joins TRBV6-2 or TRBV6-3 and TRBJ2-3; D call uncertain. This CDR3 spans 15 amino acids. Trimming stripped 2 bases from V and 2 bases from J, with 11 bases between. The germline CDR1 and CDR2 sequences are MNHEY and SVGEGT. CDR3 protein: CASSYIRSATDTQYF. The part of the CDR3 DNA that was read is TGTGCCAGCAGTTACATTCGCAGCGCCACAGATACG.